This is a list of T cell receptor beta chains from one sample in a study of blood T cell repertoires in COVID-19. This table comes from immunoSEQ multiplex PCR, and its TCRdb copy is limited to in-frame clones, with some not included. Of over 250,000 clones in the sample, approximately 89% were seen once. The source material was peripheral blood. The receptors here all came from a woman aged 25 to 45 with COVID-19, enrolled during active disease. Both conserved end residues are part of each CDR3. Each record gives: D gene, clone size, V gene, J gene, CDR3 DNA, CDR3 protein. A D gene is named only where the DNA matches it firmly. Clone size is given for some rows only: seen once, a few or many times, or a class if the clone is expanded.

d_call: TRBD2; clone_size: .; v_call: TRBV6-4; j_call: TRBJ2-1; cdr3_nt: TGTGCCAGCAGCCGCTTAGCGGGAGGGAGCTATGAGCAGTTCTTC; cdr3_aa: CASSRLAGGSYEQFF
d_call: .; clone_size: .; v_call: TRBV23-1; j_call: TRBJ1-4; cdr3_nt: TGCGCCAGCACCACAGGGGAAAAACTGTTTTTT; cdr3_aa: CASTTGEKLFF
d_call: .; clone_size: .; v_call: TRBV12-3/TRBV12-4; j_call: TRBJ1-3; cdr3_nt: TGTGCCAGCAGCCCTACCTCTGGAAACACCATATATTTT; cdr3_aa: CASSPTSGNTIYF
d_call: .; clone_size: .; v_call: TRBV19; j_call: TRBJ1-4; cdr3_nt: TGTGCCAGTAGCGTCGGGGACAAGACTAATGAAAAACTGTTTTTT; cdr3_aa: CASSVGDKTNEKLFF
d_call: .; clone_size: .; v_call: TRBV24-1; j_call: TRBJ2-1; cdr3_nt: TGTGCCACCAGTGATGTACAGAACAATGAGCAGTTCTTC; cdr3_aa: CATSDVQNNEQFF
d_call: .; clone_size: .; v_call: TRBV18; j_call: TRBJ1-4; cdr3_nt: TGTGCCAGCTCACTCTCCCAGGACAGCCTAACTAATGAAAAACTGTTTTTT; cdr3_aa: CASSLSQDSLTNEKLFF
d_call: TRBD2; clone_size: once; v_call: TRBV10-3; j_call: TRBJ2-2; cdr3_nt: TGTGCCATCAGTGAGTCGAGCGGGAGCCAGGTCGGGGAGCTGTTTTTT; cdr3_aa: CAISESSGSQVGELFF
d_call: .; clone_size: .; v_call: TRBV11-2; j_call: TRBJ1-6; cdr3_nt: TGTGCCAGCAGCTTAGGCGCCCAGGAAAGGCTACCCCTCCACTTT; cdr3_aa: CASSLGAQERLPLHF
d_call: TRBD1; clone_size: .; v_call: TRBV24-1; j_call: TRBJ1-2; cdr3_nt: TGTGCCACCAGTGACCCCGACAGGGACCATGGCTACACCTTC; cdr3_aa: CATSDPDRDHGYTF
d_call: .; clone_size: .; v_call: TRBV6-5; j_call: TRBJ1-1; cdr3_nt: TGTGCCAGCAGTTACTCGGTGGGGGGACGGAACACTGAAGCTTTCTTT; cdr3_aa: CASSYSVGGRNTEAFF
d_call: .; clone_size: .; v_call: TRBV5-4; j_call: TRBJ1-2; cdr3_nt: TGTGCCAGCAGCTTTGTGGGGGCTGACTATGGCTACACCTTC; cdr3_aa: CASSFVGADYGYTF
d_call: TRBD1; clone_size: .; v_call: TRBV19; j_call: TRBJ2-7; cdr3_nt: TGTGCCAGTAGTGGACAGACAGGGGACGAGCAGTACTTC; cdr3_aa: CASSGQTGDEQYF
d_call: .; clone_size: .; v_call: TRBV19; j_call: TRBJ1-5; cdr3_nt: TGTGCCAGTAGTGGGGGGGACACTTATAGCAATCAGCCCCAGCATTTT; cdr3_aa: CASSGGDTYSNQPQHF
d_call: .; clone_size: .; v_call: TRBV18; j_call: TRBJ1-2; cdr3_nt: TGTGCCAGCTCACCACCGGTGGCTGATGGCTACACCTTC; cdr3_aa: CASSPPVADGYTF
d_call: .; clone_size: .; v_call: TRBV18; j_call: TRBJ2-7; cdr3_nt: TGTGCCAGCTCCGGGCAGACGACAGCAGACTCCTACGAGCAGTACTTC; cdr3_aa: CASSGQTTADSYEQYF
d_call: TRBD1; clone_size: .; v_call: TRBV30; j_call: TRBJ1-1; cdr3_nt: TGTGCCTGGACCCGAGACAGGGGAAGGACTGAAGCTTTCTTT; cdr3_aa: CAWTRDRGRTEAFF
d_call: .; clone_size: .; v_call: TRBV5-1; j_call: TRBJ1-4; cdr3_nt: TGCGCCAGCAGCCTGTCCGTCGGCAGGTCTAATGAAAAACTGTTTTTT; cdr3_aa: CASSLSVGRSNEKLFF
d_call: .; clone_size: .; v_call: TRBV5-1; j_call: TRBJ1-2; cdr3_nt: TGCGCCAGCAGCTTGTGGCTGCCCTATGGCTACACCTTC; cdr3_aa: CASSLWLPYGYTF
d_call: TRBD2; clone_size: .; v_call: TRBV30; j_call: TRBJ2-1; cdr3_nt: TGTGCCTGGAGTGTACGGCGGGAGGATGAGCAGTTCTTC; cdr3_aa: CAWSVRREDEQFF
d_call: .; clone_size: .; v_call: TRBV7-8; j_call: TRBJ1-5; cdr3_nt: TGTGCCAGCAGCTCGGACAGTAGCAATCAGCCCCAGCATTTT; cdr3_aa: CASSSDSSNQPQHF
d_call: .; clone_size: few; v_call: TRBV7-2; j_call: TRBJ1-1; cdr3_nt: TGTGCCAGCAGCTTAGTGGAGGGCAGTCCTGAAGCTTTCTTT; cdr3_aa: CASSLVEGSPEAFF
d_call: TRBD1; clone_size: .; v_call: TRBV6-2/TRBV6-3; j_call: TRBJ2-7; cdr3_nt: TGTGCCAGCAGTACCCTGGACAGGGGAAGTGAGCAGTACTTC; cdr3_aa: CASSTLDRGSEQYF
d_call: .; clone_size: .; v_call: TRBV9; j_call: TRBJ1-1; cdr3_nt: TGTGCCAGCAGCTCCAGGGTGGGGGCAGCTTTCTTT; cdr3_aa: CASSSRVGAAFF
d_call: TRBD2; clone_size: .; v_call: TRBV19; j_call: TRBJ2-7; cdr3_nt: TGTGCCAGTAGAACATCCGGACTAGCGGGAGACCACTACGAGCAGTACTTC; cdr3_aa: CASRTSGLAGDHYEQYF
d_call: TRBD2; clone_size: .; v_call: TRBV5-6; j_call: TRBJ2-7; cdr3_nt: TGTGCCAGCAGTTTGGGTTTGGCTAGCGGGGGCGGGGAGCAGTACTTC; cdr3_aa: CASSLGLASGGGEQYF
d_call: .; clone_size: .; v_call: TRBV5-1; j_call: TRBJ1-1; cdr3_nt: TGCGCCAGCAGCACAGACGGACAGAAGAACACTGAAGCTTTCTTT; cdr3_aa: CASSTDGQKNTEAFF
d_call: .; clone_size: .; v_call: TRBV5-1; j_call: TRBJ2-1; cdr3_nt: TGCGCCAGCAGCCTGCTGGCAGGGGACTACAATGAGCAGTTCTTC; cdr3_aa: CASSLLAGDYNEQFF
d_call: .; clone_size: .; v_call: TRBV29-1; j_call: TRBJ1-1; cdr3_nt: TGCAGCGTTGAAGATAAGGGGCGGGGTAGGGGTGAAGCTTTCTTT; cdr3_aa: CSVEDKGRGRGEAFF
d_call: TRBD1; clone_size: once; v_call: TRBV5-1; j_call: TRBJ1-1; cdr3_nt: TGCGCCAGCAGCTTGGTTGGGGCCTCGACAGGGGGTTTCACTGAAGCTTTCTTT; cdr3_aa: CASSLVGASTGGFTEAFF
d_call: TRBD1; clone_size: .; v_call: TRBV11-2; j_call: TRBJ1-4; cdr3_nt: TGTGCCAGCAGTATCGGACAGGGGGCGTCTAAACTGTTTTTT; cdr3_aa: CASSIGQGASKLFF